This note documents a single TCR beta chain sequence. This clonotype turned up a few times. The antigen it recognizes is unknown. Within one base of it there is no much larger clone, and no base qualities were kept. TCR beta CDR3 regions were amplified from RNA transcripts. The first round of RT-PCR for the TCR CDR3 was performed with the HTBI primer set and the Qiagen OneStep RT-PCR kit. The libraries were constructed in a second round of multiplex PCR and then size-selected and purified. Libraries were sequenced paired-end with 100 bp reads on an Illumina HiSeq2000. In the original analysis: SOAPnuke was used to process the raw data, removing reads that contained adapters or uncalled bases, had a mean Phred below 15, or lacked an exact match to the constant primer or identifier. High-quality paired reads were merged with COPE v1.2.5, and unique nucleotide sequences were defined as clonotypes. Clonotypes were aligned to IMGT TRBV, TRBD and TRBJ reference segments using MiTCR v1.1. Analysis was restricted to V-J combinations with a frequency above 0.0001, which covered 98% to 99.2% of repertoires. A TCS score was defined as the ratio of F50 (clonal expansion) to E x V (chaos), with BLOSUM62-based TCRdist applied between CDR3 peptides within each V-J. Welch's t-statistics and random forest reduced roughly 530 V-J features to under 15, which were used in a naive Bayes classifier (R e1071). TCRdb reanalyzed the raw reads on its own, using fastp at Q25 for trimming and MiXCR for clone calling, and kept in-frame beta chains. Identical CDR3 protein sequences are pooled into one entry, listed with their most common genes and DNA. The V and J calls reflect TCRdb's pipeline rather than the authors' work. For this sample there are roughly 400,000 distinct CDR3 sequences; about 14% appear just once. The top ten clonotypes cover 25% to 30% of the sample.

The data derive from a study of T cells in Graves' hyperthyroidism and ophthalmopathy (dated by TCRdb to the late 2010s). Some background on the complete study: Peripheral blood samples were taken at initial diagnosis, before any treatment was given. TCR V-J signatures able to tell the groups apart were searched for in a discovery cohort of 100 patients, of whom 43 had Graves' ophthalmopathy and roughly 59 had stable Graves' hyperthyroidism. An independent validation cohort of 18 to 20 hyperthyroidism patients and about 16 patients who later progressed to ophthalmopathy tested prospective prediction of ophthalmopathy. For training and testing, the roughly 97 patients in the discovery cohort were randomly divided in a 7:3 ratio. In addition, the study compared T-cell repertoires in thyroid tissue and in blood from several Graves' hyperthyroidism patients. After blood sampling, hyperthyroidism patients were treated with methimazole at a starting dose of 30 mg daily, and ophthalmopathy patients were treated with high-dose intravenous methylprednisolone. The paper describes TCR Vbeta CDR3 sequencing of roughly 130 peripheral blood samples, made up of 40 to 45 ophthalmopathy patients, 70 to 75 hyperthyroidism patients and 17 progressor patients.

General conclusions and limits of the study: In validation, progression to ophthalmopathy was predicted by the model with nearly 71% sensitivity and 72% to 85% specificity, a median of about 6 months before onset. Most expanded thyroid clonotypes (frequency above 0.001) were also detected in blood, a finding suggesting that blood repertoires may reflect thyroid immune responses. Sample size was not statistically predetermined, and investigators were not blinded to group allocation. A 13 V-J signature model separated ophthalmopathy from stable hyperthyroidism, with about 88% sensitivity and 81.08% specificity in cross-validation and 80%/75% in testing.

In the germline V gene, CDR1 corresponds to KGHDR and CDR2 to SFDVKD. V lost 4 bases and J lost 4 bases; the stretch between them is 10 bases long. Reading from cysteine to phenylalanine, the CDR3 counts 14 amino acids. Here the CDR3 DNA is all that survives: 42 bases in frame from base 1. Ophthalmopathy patients had moderately to severely active disease, Clinical Activity Score of at least 3, NOSPECS grade of at least 4, and duration under 3 months. Patients with uncontrolled infections, other autoimmune diseases, pregnancy or lactation were excluded. Diagnoses were based on clinical symptoms, serum thyroxine and TRAb, thyroid ultrasound and orbital computed tomography. PBMCs were isolated from about 10 ml of fresh peripheral blood by Ficoll-Paque density gradient centrifugation. Trizol reagent was used to extract total RNA, and RNA quality was then checked on an Agilent 2100 Bioanalyzer.

The specimen sequenced was blood. This chain joins TRBV24-1 to TRBJ2-1, and the D gene may be TRBD1, 6 bases matching. The source of this sequence is a man between 45 and 60 years old with Graves' ophthalmopathy. This receptor carries the CDR3 CATSDRGPYNEQFF. The DNA sequence is given as TGTGCCACCAGTGACAGGGGCCCTTACAATGAGCAGTTCTTC.